The entry below describes one TCR beta chain. This specimen comes from a study of T cell responses to AZD1222 COVID-19 vaccine. The CDR3 spans 10 residues. The germline V and J ends were trimmed by 5 bases and 7 bases, with 8 bases remaining between them. Germline lookup yields CDR1 SQVTM and CDR2 ANQGSEA. Sequencing used immunoSEQ multiplex PCR; TCRdb keeps in-frame clones, though not all of them. The sample lists fewer than 120,000 clones; roughly nine tenths were seen once. The TCR sequence derives from an adult in good health. V gene TRBV29-1 combines with J gene TRBJ1-2; D call uncertain. Material: peripheral blood, obtained on day 0 of AZD1222 vaccination. CDR3 in DNA: TGCAGCGTTTTGGGTGGTGGCTACACCTTC. It is translated as CSVLGGGYTF.